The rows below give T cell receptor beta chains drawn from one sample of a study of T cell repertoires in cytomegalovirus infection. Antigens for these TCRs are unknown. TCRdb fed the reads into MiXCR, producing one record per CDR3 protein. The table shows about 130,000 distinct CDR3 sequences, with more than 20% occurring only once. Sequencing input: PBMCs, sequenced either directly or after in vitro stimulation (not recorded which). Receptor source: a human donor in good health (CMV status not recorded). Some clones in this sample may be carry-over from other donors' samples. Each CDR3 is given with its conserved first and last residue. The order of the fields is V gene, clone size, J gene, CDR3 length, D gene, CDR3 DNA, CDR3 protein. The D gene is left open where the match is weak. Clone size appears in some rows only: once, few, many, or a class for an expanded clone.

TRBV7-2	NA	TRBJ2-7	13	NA	TGTGCCAGCAGCTTTGGCCGTTCCTACGAGCAGTACTTC	CASSFGRSYEQYF
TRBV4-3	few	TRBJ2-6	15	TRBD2	TGCGCCAGCACCTGGGGGGGGGCTGGGGCCAACGTCCTGACTTTC	CASTWGGAGANVLTF
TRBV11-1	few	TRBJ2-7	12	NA	TGTGCCAGCAGCATCAGAGGCTACGAGCAGTACTTC	CASSIRGYEQYF
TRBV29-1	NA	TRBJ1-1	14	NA	TGCAGCGTTGGACGACTCAGGGGAGATTATGAAGCTTCCTTT	CSVGRLRGDYEASF
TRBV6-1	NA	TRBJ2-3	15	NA	TGTGCCAGCAGTCTCTCGTGGGCTAGCACAGATACGCAGTATTTT	CASSLSWASTDTQYF
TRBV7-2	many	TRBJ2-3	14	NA	TGTGCCAGCAGCTCCTACTCTAGCACAGATACGCAGTATTTT	CASSSYSSTDTQYF
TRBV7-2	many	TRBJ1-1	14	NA	TGTGCCAGCAGCTTAGAATGGGGGCGGACTGAAGCTTTCTTT	CASSLEWGRTEAFF
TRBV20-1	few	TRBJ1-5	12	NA	TGCAGTGCTACCGGAGGGAATCAGCCCCAGCATTTT	CSATGGNQPQHF
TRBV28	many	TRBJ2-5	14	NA	TGTGCCAGCAGTTTGCGCGGGTCCTCTGGGACCCAGTACTTC	CASSLRGSSGTQYF
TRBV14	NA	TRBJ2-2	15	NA	TGTGCCAGCAGCCAAGATTCGACGAACACCGGGGAGCTGTTTTTT	CASSQDSTNTGELFF
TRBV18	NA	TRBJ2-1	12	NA	TGTGCCAGCTCACCTGCCGCCAATGAGCAGTTCTTC	CASSPAANEQFF
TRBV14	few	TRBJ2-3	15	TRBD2	TGTGCCAGCAGCCCCCCGGGGGGAGTCCCAGATACGCAGTATTTT	CASSPPGGVPDTQYF
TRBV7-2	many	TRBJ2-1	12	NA	TGTGCCAGCAGCTTAGACTATGGTGAGCAGTTCTTC	CASSLDYGEQFF
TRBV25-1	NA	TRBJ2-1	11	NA	TGTGCCAGCAGTTCCTCTAGGGAGCAGTTCTTC	CASSSSREQFF
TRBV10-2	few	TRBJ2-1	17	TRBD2	TGCGCCAGCAGTGACGGGCTAGCGGGAGGTTGGGTCGATGAGCAGTTCTTC	CASSDGLAGGWVDEQFF
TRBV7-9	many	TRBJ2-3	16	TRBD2	TGTGCCAGCAGCTTAGATGCGGGAGGGCCCTCAGATACGCAGTATTTT	CASSLDAGGPSDTQYF
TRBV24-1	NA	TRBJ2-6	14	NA	TGTGCCACCAGTTTAGGGTCTGGGGCCAACGTCCTGACTTTC	CATSLGSGANVLTF
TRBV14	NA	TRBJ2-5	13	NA	TGTGCCAGCAGCCAAAATCTAGGGGAGACCCAGTACTTC	CASSQNLGETQYF
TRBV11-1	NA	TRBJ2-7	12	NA	TGTGCCAGCAGCTTGGACGGGGTCGAGCAGTACTTC	CASSLDGVEQYF
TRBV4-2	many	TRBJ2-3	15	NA	TGTGCCAGCAGCCAAGATACGGGGCAGTTGGTTACGCAGTATTTT	CASSQDTGQLVTQYF
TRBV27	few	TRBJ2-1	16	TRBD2	TGTGCCAGCAGTCTAAGCAGCGGGAGGGCCCACAATGAGCAGTTCTTC	CASSLSSGRAHNEQFF
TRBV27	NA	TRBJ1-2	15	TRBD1	TGTGCCAGCAGTTTATCCGCCGGGACAGTGACCGGCTACACCTTC	CASSLSAGTVTGYTF
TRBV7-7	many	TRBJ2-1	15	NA	TGTGCTAGCAGCCCGGACCGTAGCTCCTACAATGAGCAGTTCTTC	CASSPDRSSYNEQFF
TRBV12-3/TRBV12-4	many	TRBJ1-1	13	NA	TGTGCCAGCAGTGCTACAAGAAACACTGAAGCTTTCTTT	CASSATRNTEAFF
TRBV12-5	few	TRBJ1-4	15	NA	TGTGCTAGTGGTTTGGTTGAGGGCTTAGCCGAAAAACTGTTTTTT	CASGLVEGLAEKLFF
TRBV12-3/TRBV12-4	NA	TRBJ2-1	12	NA	TGTGCCAGTTCCGGGACTCACAATGAGCAGTTCTTC	CASSGTHNEQFF
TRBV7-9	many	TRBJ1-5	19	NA	TGTGCCAGCAGCAAGACGGCCCTAGGGCCTTTGGATGGCAATCAGCCCCAGCATTTT	CASSKTALGPLDGNQPQHF
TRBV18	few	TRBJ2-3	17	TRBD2	TGTGCCAGCTCCCCAAGCCCGGGACTACGAAGCACAGATACGCAGTATTTT	CASSPSPGLRSTDTQYF
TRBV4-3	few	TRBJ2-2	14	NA	TGCGCCAGCAGCCAAGTCATCCAGACCGGGGAGCTGTTTTTT	CASSQVIQTGELFF
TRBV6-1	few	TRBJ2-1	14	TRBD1	TGTGCCAGCAGTGCTCGACAGGGTAGGGATGAGCAGTTCTTC	CASSARQGRDEQFF
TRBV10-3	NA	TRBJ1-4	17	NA	TGTGCCATCAGTGAGGGTGTCGGAAAAGCAACTAATGAAAAACTGTTTTTT	CAISEGVGKATNEKLFF
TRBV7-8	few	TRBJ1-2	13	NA	TGTGCCAGCAGCTTAGAGCAGAACTATGGCTACACCTTC	CASSLEQNYGYTF
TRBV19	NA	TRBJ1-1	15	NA	TGTGCCAGTAGTATAGATGGGGCGACCAACACTGAAGCTTTCTTT	CASSIDGATNTEAFF
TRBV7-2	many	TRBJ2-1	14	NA	TGTGCCAGCAGCTTAGACAGGGTAGACAATGAGCAGTTCTTC	CASSLDRVDNEQFF
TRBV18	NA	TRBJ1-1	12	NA	TGTGCCAGCTCACCAGGCGACAGTGAAGCTTTCTTT	CASSPGDSEAFF
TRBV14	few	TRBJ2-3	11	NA	TGTGCCAGCAGCCAAGTGTTCACGCAGTATTTT	CASSQVFTQYF
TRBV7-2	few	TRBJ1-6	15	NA	TGTGCCAGCAGCTTAGTATGGGCCGATAATTCACCCCTCCACTTT	CASSLVWADNSPLHF
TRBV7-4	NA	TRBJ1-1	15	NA	TGTGCCAGCGGGCCCACCGGACTGGAGAACACTGAAGCTTTCTTT	CASGPTGLENTEAFF
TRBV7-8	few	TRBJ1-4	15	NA	TGTGCCAGCAGTGGGGGTCTCGTCACTAATGAAAAACTGTTTTTT	CASSGGLVTNEKLFF
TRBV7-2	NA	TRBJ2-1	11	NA	TGTGCCAGCGCGGGACAGAATGAGCAGTTCTTC	CASAGQNEQFF
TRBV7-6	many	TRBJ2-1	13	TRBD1	TGTGCCAGCAATAGACAGGGGTACAATGAGCAGTTCTTC	CASNRQGYNEQFF
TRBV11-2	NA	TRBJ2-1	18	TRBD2	TGTGCCAGCAGCCTAATGACTAGCGGAACTCGTCTTAACAATGAGCAGTTCTTC	CASSLMTSGTRLNNEQFF
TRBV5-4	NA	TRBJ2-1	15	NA	TGTGCCAGCAGGTTCCGAGGGGCGAGAGACAATGAGCAGTTCTTC	CASRFRGARDNEQFF
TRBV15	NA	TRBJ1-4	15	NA	TGTGCCACCAGCAGAGATGGGACCGGGGTGGAAAAACTGTTTTTT	CATSRDGTGVEKLFF
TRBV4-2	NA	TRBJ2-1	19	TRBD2	TGTGCCAGCAGCCGCCCGGGGGGTCGGAGCGGGAGGGTAAGCAATGAGCAGTTCTTC	CASSRPGGRSGRVSNEQFF
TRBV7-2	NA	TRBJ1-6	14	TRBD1	TGTGCCAGCAGCTCCCAGGGGGTTAATTCACCCCTCCACTTT	CASSSQGVNSPLHF
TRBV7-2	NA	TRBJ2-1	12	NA	TGTGCCAGCAGCAGATCCTACAATGAGCAGTTCTTC	CASSRSYNEQFF
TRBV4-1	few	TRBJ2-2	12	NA	TGCGCCAGCAGCCAAGAGCCCGGGGAGCTGTTTTTT	CASSQEPGELFF
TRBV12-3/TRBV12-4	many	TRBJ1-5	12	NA	TGTGCCAGCGCGGAGGGCCCTCAGCCCCAGCATTTT	CASAEGPQPQHF